These 32 T cell receptor beta chains originate from one sample sequenced in a study of vaccination and CD4 T cells after COVID-19. Their antigens remain unidentified. Stated treatment: approximately nine-day PBMC culture with coronavirus spike peptide pools or control peptides (ViraFEST assay). Cultured CD4+ T cell DNA underwent sequencing with the Oncomine TCR Beta short-read assay. TCRdb redid the calling of the PCR reads with MiXCR, one entry per CDR3 protein. The data show 15,000 to 20,000 distinct CDR3 sequences, roughly 62% seen once. The sample here was CD4+ T cells from blood, cultured in vitro, taken after SARS-CoV-2 vaccination. All receptors derive from a human donor who had recovered from COVID-19.

The chain couples TRBV6-1 to TRBJ1-2, with TRBD1 matching 9 bases. J was trimmed by 5 bases and V by 5 bases; bases with no gene match: 12. The CDR3 is 16 residues long. Germline V gives CDR1 MNHNS, CDR2 SASEGT. Here the CDR3 reads CASSNTGTGSSYGYTF. The CDR3 region has the DNA TGTGCCAGCAGTAATACCGGGACAGGGTCTTCGTATGGCTACACCTTC.

The chain couples TRBV18 to TRBJ1-2; D ambiguous. Per the germline V gene, CDR1 is KGHSH and CDR2 is LQKENI. The CDR3 totals 17 residues. The V gene lost 1 base and the J gene lost 5 bases, with 20 bases spanning the gap. The CDR3 DNA follows: TGTGCCAGCTCACCACAATCAGCAGGAGCAGCTGCATATGGCTACACCTTC. Translating it yields CASSPQSAGAAAYGYTF.

With respect to this clonotype: At one end the junction does not follow the germline gene, possibly because of a read error. The chain couples TRBV15 to TRBJ1-4, with D possibly TRBD1 on 5 matching bases. This CDR3 comprises 13 residues. CDR1 LNHNV and CDR2 YYDKDF come from the germline V gene (reference sequence). CDR3 DNA: TGTGCCACCAGGAGAGGGACGGATGAAAAACTGTTTTTT. This encodes CATRRGTDEKLFF.

V is TRBV28 and J is TRBJ1-2; D unresolved. In germline, CDR1 is MDHEN, CDR2 SYDVKM. V was cut by 1 base and J by 0 bases, with 3 bases left in between. The CDR3 covers 13 residues. The CDR3: CASSLSANYGYTF. The CDR3 region has the DNA TGTGCCAGCAGTTTATCTGCTAACTATGGCTACACCTTC.

The genes are TRBV11-2 and TRBJ1-2; no firm D call. This CDR3 contains 14 residues. CDR1 is SGHAT and CDR2 is FQNNGV in the germline V gene. Trimming removed 3 bases from V and 5 bases from J, with 13 bases in between. CDR3 sequence (DNA): TGTGCCAGCAGCTTTGCCCTATTGTCTTATGGCTACACCTTC. This translates into CASSFALLSYGYTF. Combining the CDR3 with reference TRBV11-2 and TRBJ1-2 gives the whole variable domain EAGVAQSPRYKIIEKRQSVAFWCNPISGHATLYWYQQILGQGPKLLIQFQNNGVVDDSQLPKDRFSAERLKGVDSTLKIQPAKLEDSAVYLCASSFALLSYGYTFGSGTRLTVV.

This clonotype appeared once. V gene TRBV20-1 combines with J gene TRBJ1-1; D ambiguous. The CDR3 is 12 amino acids. Trimming removed 4 bases from V and 4 bases from J, with 10 bases in between. The germline gives CDR1 DFQATT, CDR2 SNEGSKA (reference sequence). The CDR3 nucleotides are TGCAGTGCTACCTTGTGGGGCACTGAAGCTTTCTTT. Translating gives CSATLWGTEAFF.

This clonotype has only a few counts. The chain is built from TRBV25-1 and TRBJ1-2, with D hard to call. The CDR3 runs 16 residues. Germline assignment: CDR1 MGHDK and CDR2 SYGVNS. The ends were cut back, 3 bases at V and 8 bases at J, with 22 bases in the middle. The CDR3 loop reads CASSDPRQRVVGGYTF. In nucleotides, the CDR3 is TGTGCCAGCAGTGACCCCCGCCAGCGTGTAGTCGGGGGCTACACCTTC.

The chain has TRBV20-1 and TRBJ1-6; no firm D call. This CDR3 is built from 15 residues. Trimming took 2 bases from V and 6 from J, leaving 14 bases between them. The germline V gene has CDR1 DFQATT and CDR2 SNEGSKA (reference sequence). The CDR3 loop is CSARSHTGSNSPLHF. Written as DNA, the CDR3 is TGCAGTGCTAGATCCCACACGGGGAGTAATTCACCCCTCCACTTT.

The rearrangement uses TRBV15 and TRBJ1-1; D remains ambiguous. Germline CDR1 reads LNHNV; CDR2 reads YYDKDF (reference sequence). The CDR3 covers 13 residues. Trimming took 0 bases from V and 4 from J, leaving 6 bases between them. This CDR3 reads CATSRDKITEAFF. In nucleotides, the CDR3 is TGTGCCACCAGCAGAGATAAAATCACTGAAGCTTTCTTT.

CDR3 region: CASSAGTGRLSNQPQHF. The CDR3 DNA reads TGTGCCAGTAGTGCCGGGACAGGGAGGTTGAGCAATCAGCCCCAGCATTTT. The genes are TRBV19 and TRBJ1-5; 9 bases match TRBD1. The germline V gene has CDR1 LNHDA and CDR2 SQIVND (reference sequence). CDR3 size: 17 residues. Trimming cost V 5 bases and J 1 base; bases outside gene matches: 9.

The CDR3 DNA is TGTGCCAGCAGTCCACGTTGGGCAGGGGAAAAGAACACTGAAGCTTTCTTT. Translated, it gives CASSPRWAGEKNTEAFF. The V and J genes are TRBV27 and TRBJ1-1; tentative D call: TRBD1 (6 bases). V lost 5 bases to trimming and J lost 1 base, with 20 bases between them. The CDR3 is 17 amino acids. In germline, CDR1 is MNHEY, CDR2 SMNVEV (reference sequence).

This sequence joins TRBV20-1 and TRBJ1-2; TRBD1 matches 8 bases. V gave up 6 bases and J gave up 3 bases; unmatched junction bases: 12. The germline gives CDR1 DFQATT, CDR2 SNEGSKA (reference sequence). The CDR3 has 15 residues. The CDR3, as DNA: TGCAGTGCGGAGTTCAGAGGACAGGGATACTATGGCTACACCTTC. Amino acids: CSAEFRGQGYYGYTF.

The chain couples TRBV18 to TRBJ1-5; D remains unclear. CDR3 length: 14 amino acids. V dropped 2 bases and J dropped 4 bases, with 9 bases sitting between them. Germline CDR1 is KGHSH and CDR2 is LQKENI. The CDR3 bases are TGTGCCAGCTCACCATTGGGGTCTAATCAGCCCCAGCATTTT. It specifies CASSPLGSNQPQHF.

This clonotype was seen a handful of times. The rearrangement uses TRBV2 and TRBJ1-1; 7 bases align to TRBD1. The CDR3 length is 14 residues. V dropped 4 bases and J dropped 5; count of bases not matched to a gene: 7. CDR1 is SNHLY, CDR2 FYNNEI, per germline. CDR3: CASSGRQGVTEAFF. CDR3 DNA sequence: TGTGCCAGCAGTGGTAGGCAGGGGGTAACTGAAGCTTTCTTT.

This sequence joins TRBV6-1 and TRBJ1-1; D may be TRBD1 (6 bases). This CDR3 region has 14 residues. Trimming left V 6 bases short and J 1 base short, with 12 bases between. CDR1 and CDR2 from the germline V gene are MNHNS and SASEGT. The CDR3 loop is CASRRTDKNTEAFF. The DNA of the CDR3 is TGTGCCAGCAGGCGGACAGACAAGAACACTGAAGCTTTCTTT.

The CDR3 bases are TGCAGTGCTCTAGCGGGGGGACTCTACACAGATACGCAGTATTTT. Amino acids: CSALAGGLYTDTQYF. The V call is TRBV20-1, the J call TRBJ2-3; 11 positions match TRBD2. This CDR3 contains 15 residues. V shed 5 bases, J shed 2 bases, and the junction held 6 bases outside the gene matches. Germline CDR1 and CDR2: DFQATT and SNEGSKA (reference sequence).

The chain has TRBV7-2 and TRBJ1-1, with D hard to call. The CDR3 has 13 residues. Germline CDR1 reads SGHTA; CDR2 reads FQGNSA. Trimming pared 4 bases from V and 6 bases from J, leaving 12 bases between. The CDR3 DNA reads as TGTGCCAGCAGCTCAGAAAGCAGCGCTGAAGCTTTCTTT. This codes for CASSSESSAEAFF.

The genes are TRBV7-8 and TRBJ1-2; 9 positions match TRBD1. CDR3 size: 14 residues. Germline V gives CDR1 SGHVS, CDR2 FQNEAQ. The V gene end was trimmed by 5 bases and the J gene end by 4 bases; junction bases not matched to a gene: 5. Here the CDR3 DNA reads TGTGCCAGCAGCACGACGGACAGGGGCTATGGCTACACCTTC. This codes for CASSTTDRGYGYTF.

This clonotype was counted only a few times. The chain uses TRBV2 and TRBJ1-5; no firm D call. Germline assignment: CDR1 SNHLY and CDR2 FYNNEI. The CDR3 sequence is 13 residues long. The V end was cut by 7 bases, the J end by 2 bases, with 9 bases between. The CDR3 region has the DNA TGTGCCAGCACTATGGACCGCAATCAGCCCCAGCATTTT. This codes for CASTMDRNQPQHF.

As regards this clonotype: A junction boundary mismatches the germline segment, possibly from a read error. This chain connects TRBV6-5 to TRBJ2-3; D tentatively reads TRBD1 or TRBD2 (6 bases each). This CDR3 has 15 amino acids. The germline V gene encodes CDR1 MNHEY and CDR2 SVGAGI. The CDR3 region has the DNA TGTGCCAGCAGTTACGCTCGGGGGCTCACAGATACGCAGTGTTTT. Its translation is CASSYARGLTDTQCF.

The chain has TRBV10-1 and TRBJ1-2; D unresolved. Trimming took off 4 bases at V and 7 bases at J, with 13 bases between the two ends. The germline V gene has CDR1 WNHNN and CDR2 SYGVQD (reference sequence). This CDR3 spans 13 amino acids. For the CDR3, the DNA is TGCGCCAGCAGTGGTGGGCCTCGGAGTGGCTACACCTTC. It specifies CASSGGPRSGYTF.

In its sample, this clonotype was seen a few times. The junction does not match germline at one end; this may be a read error. The V and J genes are TRBV20-1 and TRBJ2-1, with D perhaps TRBD2 (5 bases). CDR1 is DFQATT and CDR2 is SNEGSKA in the germline V gene (reference sequence). The CDR3 loop spans 15 amino acids. The CDR3 loop is CSAPLTRGSHNEQFF. CDR3 nucleotides: TGCAGTGCGCCATTAACTAGAGGCTCCCACAATGAGCAGTTCTTC.

V gene TRBV7-8 combines with J gene TRBJ1-2; the D is unclear. V was clipped by 1 base and J by 0 bases, with 6 bases between them. Per germline, CDR1 SGHVS and CDR2 FQNEAQ. This CDR3 contains 14 residues. The CDR3 DNA follows: TGTGCCAGCAGCTTAGGGGCCCCTAACTATGGCTACACCTTC. Translation: CASSLGAPNYGYTF.

The chain has TRBV20-1 and TRBJ1-5, with D perhaps matching TRBD1 (5 bases). Deletions cut 5 bases from V and 6 bases from J, with 17 bases between. Germline V CDR1 and CDR2: DFQATT, SNEGSKA (reference sequence). The CDR3 totals 14 residues. CDR3: CSAEGQGHSQPQHF. The CDR3 bases are TGCAGTGCTGAGGGGCAGGGTCACTCTCAGCCCCAGCATTTT.

V usage is TRBV10-2 and J usage is TRBJ2-7, with TRBD2 as a possible D gene (5 bases). Germline CDR1 reads WSHSY; CDR2 reads SAAADI. V was pared by 2 bases and J by 3 bases, with 8 bases between. The CDR3 has 13 residues. CDR3 coding DNA: TGCGCCAGCAGTGAGCTAGCACGCTACGAGCAGTACTTC. This translates into CASSELARYEQYF.

J is TRBJ2-7 and V is TRBV10-3; 10 bases map to TRBD2. The CDR3 is 13 residues long. Germline CDR1 ENHRY, CDR2 SYGVKD. The trim removed 10 bases at V and 5 bases at J, leaving 8 bases unmatched. CDR3 residues: CATNPGLADEQYF. DNA for the CDR3: TGTGCCACCAATCCCGGACTAGCGGACGAGCAGTACTTC.

J is TRBJ2-5 and V is TRBV18; 9 bases agree with TRBD1. Germline V lookup: CDR1 KGHSH, CDR2 LQKENI. This CDR3 has 17 amino acids. The V segment lost 3 bases and the J segment 0 bases; nucleotides outside the gene matches: 8. In DNA form, the CDR3 reads TGTGCCAGCTCACCCCGTCGCGGGACAGGGAACCAAGAGACCCAGTACTTC. Its protein is CASSPRRGTGNQETQYF.

The rearrangement links TRBV27 to TRBJ1-5; a weak D match, TRBD1 (5 bases). In germline, CDR1 is MNHEY, CDR2 SMNVEV (reference sequence). CDR3 size: 12 residues. Between the trimmed V and J ends, which lost 5 bases and 5 bases, there was a span of 7 bases. The CDR3 sequence: CASSPGHQPQHF. The CDR3 coding sequence is TGTGCCAGCAGTCCGGGACATCAGCCCCAGCATTTT.

The rearrangement links TRBV19 to TRBJ2-2; D call uncertain. V lost 3 bases to trimming and J lost 1 base, with 9 bases between them. The CDR3 contains 15 residues. CDR1 and CDR2 (germline): LNHDA, SQIVND (reference sequence). The CDR3 region is CASSIRAQNTGELFF. As DNA, the CDR3 is TGTGCCAGTAGTATCCGGGCCCAGAACACCGGGGAGCTGTTTTTT.

By share of the sample, this clonotype is medium-sized. CDR3 sequence reads: CATSRGQGEQPQHF. The CDR3 bases are TGTGCCACCAGCAGGGGCCAGGGTGAACAGCCCCAGCATTTT. This chain joins TRBV15 and TRBJ1-5, with D perhaps TRBD1 (5 bases). Per germline, CDR1 LNHNV and CDR2 YYDKDF (reference sequence). V lost 3 bases and J 7 bases, leaving 13 bases between the germline ends. The CDR3 runs to 14 residues.

The chain links TRBV11-3 to TRBJ1-1; D is unresolved. CDR1 and CDR2 from the germline V gene are SGHNT and YENEEA. This CDR3 contains 13 residues. Trimming removed 5 bases at V and 3 bases at J, with 10 bases between. CDR3: CASSVLDDTEAFF. The DNA of the CDR3 is TGTGCCAGCAGCGTCCTAGACGACACTGAAGCTTTCTTT.

The J gene is TRBJ1-1, the V gene TRBV7-2; D is unclear. Germline CDR1 reads SGHTA; CDR2 reads FQGNSA. The V gene lost 2 bases and the J gene lost 5 bases, with 9 bases spanning the gap. CDR3 length: 13 amino acids. The CDR3 spells CASSLLIATEAFF. CDR3 in DNA: TGTGCCAGCAGCTTATTGATCGCAACTGAAGCTTTCTTT.